This is a list of T cell receptor beta chains from one sample in a study of T cells in Graves' hyperthyroidism and ophthalmopathy. MiXCR, run by TCRdb on the multiplex PCR reads, gives a single entry per CDR3 protein. The sample carries hundreds of thousands of distinct CDR3 sequences, approximately 42% recorded once. Sequencing was done on a sample of peripheral blood or thyroid tissue (not recorded which). All receptors come from an adult man with Graves' disease, either hyperthyroidism or ophthalmopathy (not recorded which). Both conserved end residues are part of each CDR3. The D gene is left open where the match is weak. The size field is filled for only some rows; it gives once, few, many or a size class.

v_gene	abundance	j_gene	d_gene	CDR3aa	CDR3nt
TRBV10-3	NA	TRBJ1-1	NA	CAISDVGSGMNTEAFF	TGTGCCATCAGTGATGTGGGGTCCGGAATGAACACTGAAGCTTTCTTT
TRBV11-2	NA	TRBJ1-5	NA	CASSLGASGNQPQHF	TGTGCCAGCAGCTTAGGAGCTTCGGGGAATCAGCCCCAGCATTTT
TRBV19	few	TRBJ1-4	NA	CASSPSIVRTPNENEKLFF	TGTGCCAGTAGTCCATCGATCGTACGTACCCCCAATGAAAATGAAAAACTGTTTTTT
TRBV5-1	many	TRBJ2-7	NA	CASSTDNSEQYF	TGCGCCAGCAGCACGGACAACAGCGAGCAGTACTTC
TRBV12-3/TRBV12-4	many	TRBJ1-1	NA	CASSTTEGRTTFF	TGTGCCAGCAGTACGACCGAGGGCAGGACGACTTTCTTT
TRBV24-1	many	TRBJ1-1	NA	CATWDGGSTEAFF	TGTGCCACCTGGGACGGAGGGAGCACTGAAGCTTTCTTT
TRBV7-2	many	TRBJ1-2	NA	CASSLHGGGGYTF	TGTGCCAGCAGCTTGCACGGTGGGGGAGGCTACACCTTC
TRBV5-1	few	TRBJ1-4	TRBD1	CASSLWGQEVGKLFF	TGCGCCAGCAGCTTGTGGGGACAGGAGGTTGGAAAACTGTTTTTT
TRBV20-1	NA	TRBJ2-7	TRBD1	CSALAGTGGHEQYF	TGCAGTGCTCTTGCGGGGACAGGGGGCCACGAGCAGTACTTC
TRBV15	NA	TRBJ1-5	NA	CATSSLMSGSNQPQHF	TGTGCCACCAGCAGCTTGATGTCGGGGAGCAATCAGCCCCAGCATTTT
TRBV7-2	NA	TRBJ1-4	NA	CASSYRRLSNEKLFF	TGTGCCAGCAGTTACAGGCGCTTGAGTAATGAAAAACTGTTTTTT
TRBV5-1	NA	TRBJ2-7	NA	CASSFSEPSYEQYF	TGCGCCAGCAGCTTCTCGGAGCCTTCCTACGAGCAGTACTTC
TRBV19	few	TRBJ1-2	TRBD1	CASSIGTGGYTF	TGTGCCAGTAGTATAGGGACAGGCGGCTACACCTTC
TRBV5-1	NA	TRBJ1-1	TRBD1	CASSLTGDPAGEAFF	TGCGCCAGCAGCCTCACAGGGGACCCTGCTGGTGAAGCTTTCTTT
TRBV24-1	NA	TRBJ2-1	NA	CATSDETRSVQFF	TGTGCCACCAGTGACGAGACTAGATCGGTGCAGTTCTTC
TRBV29-1	NA	TRBJ1-2	TRBD1	CSVEEEDRGLLVSYGYTF	TGCAGCGTTGAAGAGGAGGACAGGGGGCTATTGGTCTCCTATGGCTACACCTTC
TRBV9	few	TRBJ2-2	TRBD1	CASSYTGQAANTGELFF	TGTGCCAGCAGCTATACGGGACAGGCGGCGAACACCGGGGAGCTGTTTTTT
TRBV20-1	NA	TRBJ1-5	TRBD1	CSARVQGEVVGQPQHF	TGCAGTGCTAGGGTACAGGGGGAAGTGGTCGGTCAGCCCCAGCATTTT
TRBV10-3	NA	TRBJ2-6	TRBD2	CAIRAMREGVLTF	TGTGCCATCAGGGCGATGAGGGAGGGCGTCCTGACTTTC
TRBV15	NA	TRBJ1-4	TRBD1	CATSRDKGQGDEKLFF	TGTGCCACCAGCAGAGACAAAGGTCAGGGGGATGAAAAACTGTTTTTT
TRBV13	NA	TRBJ1-4	NA	CASSLGAGLGSEKLFF	TGTGCCAGCAGCTTAGGCGCTGGACTAGGGAGTGAAAAACTGTTTTTT
TRBV7-9	NA	TRBJ1-1	NA	CASSYSRTEAFF	TGTGCCAGCAGCTACTCAAGGACTGAAGCTTTCTTT
TRBV7-2	few	TRBJ1-2	TRBD1	CASSPTGQGAGYTF	TGTGCCAGCAGCCCGACAGGACAGGGGGCCGGCTACACCTTC
TRBV6-6	many	TRBJ1-3	NA	CASSYGNSGNTIYF	TGTGCCAGCAGCTACGGTAACTCTGGAAACACCATATATTTT
TRBV6-6	NA	TRBJ1-1	NA	CASSPGLMHTEAFF	TGTGCCAGCAGTCCCGGCCTTATGCACACTGAAGCTTTCTTT
TRBV20-1	few	TRBJ1-5	TRBD1	CSATTGALTNQPQHF	TGCAGTGCTACCACAGGGGCCCTTACCAATCAGCCCCAGCATTTT
TRBV19	NA	TRBJ1-2	NA	CASQEGTPWDYGYTF	TGTGCCAGTCAGGAAGGGACCCCTTGGGACTATGGCTACACCTTC
TRBV19	many	TRBJ1-5	NA	CASSIDPNQPQHF	TGTGCCAGTAGTATAGATCCGAATCAGCCCCAGCATTTT
TRBV12-3/TRBV12-4	few	TRBJ1-3	NA	CASRGPGPGNTIYF	TGTGCCAGCAGGGGTCCGGGCCCTGGAAACACCATATATTTT
TRBV15	NA	TRBJ2-5	TRBD1	CATSRRGQQETQYF	TGTGCCACCAGCAGAAGGGGACAGCAAGAGACCCAGTACTTC
TRBV7-9	many	TRBJ1-1	TRBD1	CASSVGTAMNTEAFF	TGTGCCAGCAGCGTTGGGACAGCTATGAACACTGAAGCTTTCTTT
TRBV11-2	NA	TRBJ1-3	NA	CASSLGALAGNTIYF	TGTGCCAGCAGCTTAGGGGCCCTTGCCGGGAACACCATATATTTT
TRBV7-2	many	TRBJ1-1	NA	CASRAGRMNTEAFF	TGTGCCAGCAGAGCCGGACGGATGAACACTGAAGCTTTCTTT
TRBV20-1	NA	TRBJ2-7	NA	CRRRDSEQYF	TGCAGGCGGAGGGACAGTGAGCAGTACTTC
TRBV20-1	NA	TRBJ2-5	NA	CSARGSLGSLQETQYF	TGCAGTGCTAGAGGGTCTCTGGGGAGCCTCCAAGAGACCCAGTACTTC
TRBV5-4	NA	TRBJ1-2	NA	CASSLYLSNYGYTF	TGTGCCAGCAGCTTGTACCTGTCTAACTATGGCTACACCTTC
TRBV12-3/TRBV12-4	NA	TRBJ2-5	NA	CASSQGTQETQYF	TGTGCCAGCAGCCAGGGAACCCAAGAGACCCAGTACTTC
TRBV10-3	NA	TRBJ2-6	TRBD1	CAISGTGGNVLTF	TGTGCCATCAGTGGGACAGGGGGCAACGTCCTGACTTTC
TRBV27	few	TRBJ1-2	NA	CASSFRGRYTF	TGTGCCAGCAGTTTTAGGGGACGCTACACCTTC
TRBV2	few	TRBJ1-5	NA	CASSEAGGTEQPQHF	TGTGCCAGCAGTGAAGCCGGCGGGACGGAGCAGCCCCAGCATTTT
TRBV19	NA	TRBJ2-2	TRBD2	CASSIVRLAVHTGELFF	TGTGCCAGTAGTATAGTGAGACTAGCGGTTCACACCGGGGAGCTGTTTTTT
TRBV6-5	NA	TRBJ2-2	TRBD1	CASSYVTGGFLGELFF	TGTGCCAGCAGTTACGTAACAGGGGGATTCCTCGGGGAGCTGTTTTTT
TRBV19	few	TRBJ1-6	NA	CASSTGATYNSPLHF	TGTGCCAGTAGTACAGGGGCCACATATAATTCACCCCTCCACTTT
TRBV11-2	many	TRBJ1-5	NA	CASSWGSNQPQHF	TGTGCCAGCAGCTGGGGCAGCAATCAGCCCCAGCATTTT
TRBV7-2	few	TRBJ1-1	NA	CASSSYGSRGRVNTEAFF	TGTGCCAGCAGCTCTTATGGTTCCAGAGGGAGGGTCAACACTGAAGCTTTCTTT
TRBV7-8	NA	TRBJ1-5	NA	CASSLGGDGVGYQPQHF	TGTGCCAGCAGCTTAGGGGGGGATGGCGTAGGGTATCAGCCCCAGCATTTT
TRBV12-3/TRBV12-4	few	TRBJ1-3	NA	CASSRDTLSGNTIYF	TGTGCCAGCAGCCGGGACACCCTCTCTGGAAACACCATATATTTT
TRBV2	once	TRBJ2-7	TRBD1	CASRGEEPGQGPYEQHF	TGTGCCAGCAGGGGCGAGGAACCGGGACAGGGTCCCTACGAGCAGCACTTC
TRBV10-3	many	TRBJ2-7	NA	CAISDFEELSYEQYF	TGTGCCATCAGTGATTTCGAGGAGTTATCCTACGAGCAGTACTTC
TRBV29-1	few	TRBJ2-7	NA	CSVRPGLSYEQYF	TGCAGCGTTCGTCCAGGGCTCTCCTACGAGCAGTACTTC
TRBV12-3/TRBV12-4	many	TRBJ1-6	TRBD1	CASSRQGDSPLHF	TGTGCCAGCAGCCGACAGGGAGATTCACCCCTCCACTTT